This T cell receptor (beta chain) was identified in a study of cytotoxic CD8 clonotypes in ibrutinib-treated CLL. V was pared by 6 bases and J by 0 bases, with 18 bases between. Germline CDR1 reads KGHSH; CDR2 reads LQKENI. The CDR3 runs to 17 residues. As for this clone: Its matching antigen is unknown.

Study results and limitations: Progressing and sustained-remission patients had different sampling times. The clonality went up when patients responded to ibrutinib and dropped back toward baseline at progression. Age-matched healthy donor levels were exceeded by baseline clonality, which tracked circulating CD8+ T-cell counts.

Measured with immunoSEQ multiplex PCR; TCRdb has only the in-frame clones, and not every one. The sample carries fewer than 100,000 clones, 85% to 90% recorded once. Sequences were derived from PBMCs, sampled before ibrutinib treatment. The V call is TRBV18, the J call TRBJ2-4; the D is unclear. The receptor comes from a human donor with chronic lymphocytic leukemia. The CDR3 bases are TGTGCCAGCTCTCACCCAGCACTACAGCTAGCCAAAAACATTCAGTACTTC. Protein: CASSHPALQLAKNIQYF.